This T cell receptor (beta chain) derives from a study of T cell responses to AZD1222 COVID-19 vaccine. Study findings and constraints: Following two doses of AZD1222, Spike-specific TCR breadth and depth rose.

A remark on this clone: Its specificity is not known.

The germline V and J ends were trimmed by 6 bases and 0 bases, with 14 bases remaining between them. The CDR3 spans 15 residues. Germline-derived CDR1 and CDR2 are SNHLY and FYNNEI. Repertoires were generated with immunoSEQ multiplex PCR, while TCRdb's copy carries only in-frame clones and drops some. Altogether about 110,000 clones are present, around nine tenths being singletons, with the ten largest covering 15%. This clonotype originated in an adult who received the AZD1222 COVID-19 vaccine. The V and J genes are TRBV2 and TRBJ1-2; D unresolved. Material: peripheral blood, obtained 28 days after the second AZD1222 dose. CDR3 sequence (DNA): TGTGCCAGCAGGATCGGGCGGTTCACTAACTATGGCTACACCTTC. Its protein product is CASRIGRFTNYGYTF.